The clone carrying this T cell receptor (beta chain) was seen many times. Its antigen is not identified. TCR beta VDJ and CDR3 profiling used genomic DNA as template. TCRdb recomputed calls from the reads with MiXCR, one row per CDR3 protein. The top ten clones hold approximately 1% of a sample with about 160,000 distinct CDR3 sequences, 35% to 55% of them seen once. This record comes from a study of CD8+CD57+ T cells in acquired aplastic anemia. Study information: There were about 11 million reads, on average, for CD4+ cells from healthy donors.

Trimming shortened V by 2 bases and J by 2 bases, and 6 bases separated the two germline ends. The CDR3 is 13 amino acids. Per the germline V gene, CDR1 is WNHNN and CDR2 is SYGVQD (reference sequence). Broader study findings: Patients and controls shared just under 30 CD8+ CDR3 sequences, highly expressed in patients.

The gene calls are TRBV10-1 and TRBJ1-2, with unresolved D. The clonotype originates from a human donor in good health. Source material: sorted CD4+, CD8+, or CD8+CD57+ T cells (not recorded which) from PBMCs. CDR3: CASSENLNYGYTF. In DNA, the CDR3 is TGCGCCAGCAGTGAGAATCTGAACTATGGCTACACCTTC.